This T cell receptor (beta chain) was sequenced in a study of T-cell reconstitution after alpha-beta-depleted transplantation in children. Study-level results: Several hundred graft clones that had expanded were reportedly the source of alpha-beta T cells about two months after transplant. Surviving recipient T cells and thymic progenitors accounted for the high day-60 TCRbeta diversity observed in some patients. Newly produced T cells mostly accounted for T-cell counts and diversity one year post-transplant.

This clonotype was observed at least ten times. The antigen is not known. Unique molecular identifiers were incorporated when the TCRbeta library was constructed. TCRdb redid the calling of the PCR reads with MiXCR, one entry per CDR3 protein. The sample holds about 300,000 distinct CDR3 sequences, about a tenth seen once. CDR3 length equals 14 residues. Trimming stripped 6 bases from V and 6 bases from J, with 15 bases between. CDR1 DFQATT and CDR2 SNEGSKA come from the germline V gene (reference sequence). V is TRBV20-1 and J is TRBJ1-6, with D possibly TRBD1 on 6 matching bases. This sample comprised PBMCs, obtained before TCRalphabeta/CD19-depleted stem cell transplant. The clonotype was recovered from a boy younger than two with acute myeloid leukemia, due to receive a stem cell transplant. The CDR3 is CSAATGLFNSPLHF. In DNA form, the CDR3 reads TGCAGTGCCGCGACAGGCCTTTTTAATTCACCCCTCCACTTT.